The entry that follows covers one T cell receptor (beta chain) sequence. Its antigen remains unknown. The data were produced by immunoSEQ multiplex PCR, yet TCRdb's version contains in-frame clones alone and is incomplete. The sample has 130,000 or so clones, 80% to 95% seen once; the top ten hold roughly 0.19%. The CDR3 length is 15 residues. Germline CDR1 and CDR2: LGHNA and YNFKEQ. Losses at the gene ends were 5 bases for V and 6 bases for J; bases not matched to a gene: 12. The data were obtained in a study of graft-versus-host responses after intestinal transplantation. Study-level findings and limits: Recipient bone marrow held GvH clones, some seen earlier in ileum or blood.

The V call is TRBV4-2, the J call TRBJ2-7, with 8 bases identical to TRBD2. This TCR derives from a human donor who received an intestinal transplant. Here the sequenced sample was unstimulated CD4+ T cells sorted from spleen or lymph node cells, taken before intestinal transplant. The chain's CDR3 is CASSWSRAGVFEQYF. The CDR3 DNA follows: TGTGCCAGCAGCTGGAGTAGAGCGGGAGTTTTCGAGCAGTACTTC.